This T cell receptor (beta chain) is drawn from a study of T cell changes during pregnancy in multiple sclerosis. Assay: immunoSEQ multiplex PCR; the TCRdb copy retains only in-frame clones and omits some. Of 40,000 to 45,000 clones detected, approximately 92% appear once; the ten largest clones hold about 0.75%. Germline loops: CDR1 LNHDA, CDR2 SQIVND (reference sequence). The CDR3 runs to 14 residues. The germline V and J ends were trimmed by 2 bases and 4 bases, with 8 bases remaining between them. The V gene is TRBV19, the J gene TRBJ1-4, with D perhaps TRBD1 (5 bases). The material sequenced was CD4+ T cells from peripheral blood mononuclear cells, taken before pregnancy. The TCR originated in a female donor with multiple sclerosis, enrolled in a pregnancy study. CDR3 in DNA: TGTGCCAGTAGTATATTGACAGTTAATGAAAAACTGTTTTTT. Its translation: CASSILTVNEKLFF.